The 20 T cell receptor beta chains listed next were all sequenced from one sample in a study of T cells in tumors after PD-1 blockade. TCRdb's table, derived via immunoSEQ multiplex PCR, lists solely in-frame clones and lacks some. Of around 49,000 clones listed, roughly 80% are singletons. The source material was PBMCs, sampled before anti-PD-1 treatment. The source of these receptors is a human donor with basal cell carcinoma.

The rearrangement uses TRBV12-5 and TRBJ2-7, with D perhaps TRBD1 or TRBD2 (5 bases each). There are 13 residues in the CDR3. The V and J ends lost 6 bases and 6 bases respectively, with 15 bases between them. Per the germline V gene, CDR1 is LGHNT and CDR2 is FRNRAP. In DNA form, the CDR3 reads TGTGCTAGTGGCCCCGGGGCACCAGGCGAGCAGTACTTC. Translated, it gives CASGPGAPGEQYF.

The sample holds one count of this clone. The CDR3 is CASSLLQTSGGFTDTQYF. As DNA, the CDR3 is TGTGCCAGCAGTTTACTCCAGACTAGCGGGGGGTTCACAGATACGCAGTATTTT. V usage is TRBV28 and J usage is TRBJ2-3; 13 bases are shared with TRBD2. The CDR3 consists of 18 residues. CDR1 and CDR2 from the germline V gene are MDHEN and SYDVKM. J was trimmed by 2 bases and V by 2 bases; bases with no gene match: 7.

This rearrangement joins TRBV12-5 to TRBJ2-6; 7 nucleotides match TRBD1. Germline V gene lookup returns CDR1 LGHNT and CDR2 FRNRAP. This CDR3 region has 17 residues. V trimming: 1 base; J trimming: 0 bases; junction bases outside the gene matches: 3. This CDR3 reads CASGLGQGSSGANVLTF. Here the CDR3 DNA reads TGTGCTAGTGGTTTGGGACAGGGATCCTCTGGGGCCAACGTCCTGACTTTC.

The chain recombines TRBV4-1 with TRBJ2-7; TRBD1 or TRBD2 may be the D gene (8 bases each). CDR3 length equals 15 residues. Germline CDR1 is MGHRA and CDR2 is YSYEKL. Trimming left V 4 bases short and J 5 bases short, with 18 bases between. As DNA, the CDR3 is TGCGCCAGCAGCCCCATGGCGGGGGGACAGGACGAGCAGTACTTC. This encodes CASSPMAGGQDEQYF.

This chain joins TRBV7-9 and TRBJ1-1; no definite D call. The CDR3 spans 12 residues. CDR1 is SEHNR and CDR2 is FQNEAQ in the germline V gene (reference sequence). V was trimmed by 3 bases and J by 3 bases, leaving 5 bases between them. The CDR3 DNA sequence: TGTGCCAGCAGCTTTTGGGACACTGAAGCTTTCTTT. This translates into CASSFWDTEAFF.

The chain is built from TRBV5-4 and TRBJ2-5; TRBD1 matches 9 bases. The CDR3 totals 16 residues. V shed 0 bases, J shed 2 bases, and the junction held 5 bases outside the gene matches. CDR1 and CDR2 from the germline V gene are SGHNT and YYREEE (reference sequence). CDR3 in amino acids: CASSLGQGGWQETQYF. The CDR3 coding sequence is TGTGCCAGCAGCTTGGGACAGGGGGGATGGCAAGAGACCCAGTACTTC. The full variable domain, its missing parts supplied by reference TRBV5-4 and TRBJ2-5, is ETGVTQSPTHLIKTRGQQVTLRCSSQSGHNTVSWYQQALGQGPQFIFQYYREEENGRGNFPPRFSGLQFPNYSSELNVNALELDDSALYLCASSLGQGGWQETQYFGPGTRLLVL.

This sequence joins TRBV5-6 and TRBJ2-3; D remains unclear. Trimming shortened V by 2 bases and J by 1 base, and 11 bases separated the two germline ends. Germline CDR1 is SGHDT and CDR2 is YYEEEE. This CDR3 comprises 15 residues. In DNA form, the CDR3 reads TGTGCCAGCAGCTTTTCGGCGACCCGCACAGATACGCAGTATTTT. Its translation is CASSFSATRTDTQYF.

This sequence joins TRBV21-1 and TRBJ2-5; the tabulated D call, TRBD1, remains unverified against the DNA. TRBV21-1 is a pseudogene. The CDR3 runs 15 residues. The CDR3 loop is CASSKGSGGWETQYF. The CDR3 DNA follows: TGTGCCAGCAGCAAAGGTTCAGGGGGCTGGGAGACCCAGTACTTC.

This clone has more than one count but fewer than ten. V is TRBV5-6 and J is TRBJ2-7; TRBD1 matches at 8 bases. The CDR3 sequence is 16 residues long. From germline, CDR1 is SGHDT and CDR2 YYEEEE. With 2 bases clipped from V and 3 bases from J, the junction kept 10 bases outside the gene matches. CDR3 residues: CASSFAHRDRNYEQYF. Here the CDR3 DNA reads TGTGCCAGCAGCTTCGCTCACCGGGACAGGAACTACGAGCAGTACTTC.

A word on this clone: Distinct nucleotide sequences in the sample also encode this CDR3. This rearrangement joins TRBV7-9 to TRBJ2-3, with 8 bases aligning to TRBD1. Looked up from germline, CDR1 is SEHNR and CDR2 is FQNEAQ (reference sequence). V gave up 5 bases and J gave up 6 bases; unmatched junction bases: 4. The CDR3 runs to 13 residues. Written as DNA, the CDR3 is TGTGCCAGCAGCCCCAGGGGGCCTGATACGCAGTATTTT. As protein: CASSPRGPDTQYF.

V gene TRBV5-6 combines with J gene TRBJ1-5; 7 positions match TRBD1. CDR3 length: 14 residues. The J segment lost 4 bases and the V segment lost 3 bases, leaving 4 bases of the junction unmatched. CDR1 is SGHDT, CDR2 YYEEEE, per germline. In nucleotides, the CDR3 is TGTGCCAGCAGCTACAGGGGTTTGAATCAGCCCCAGCATTTT. Its translation: CASSYRGLNQPQHF.

This clone was detected a few times. This sequence joins TRBV7-9 and TRBJ2-2; D is undetermined. This CDR3 spans 11 amino acids. The germline V gene encodes CDR1 SEHNR and CDR2 FQNEAQ (reference sequence). Trimming left V 4 bases short and J 7 bases short, with 4 bases between. Written as DNA, the CDR3 is TGTGCCAGCAGCTCCTTCGGGGAGCTGTTTTTT. Its protein product is CASSSFGELFF.

The rearrangement joins TRBV7-7 to TRBJ2-1; TRBD2 is a possible D gene (7 bases). V lost 5 bases and J 1 base, leaving 18 bases between the germline ends. CDR1 SSHAT and CDR2 FNYEAQ come from the germline V gene (reference sequence). CDR3 length: 17 residues. The CDR3 protein is CASSPAGGGRSYNEQFF. The CDR3 DNA reads TGTGCCAGCAGCCCTGCTGGGGGGGGGCGGTCCTACAATGAGCAGTTCTTC.

This chain links TRBV29-1 with TRBJ1-5, with D possibly TRBD1 on 5 matching bases. Trimming removed 4 bases from V and 2 bases from J, with 9 bases in between. There are 13 residues in the CDR3. The germline CDR1 and CDR2 sequences are SQVTM and ANQGSEA. Written as DNA, the CDR3 is TGCAGCGTTGTTCAGGGTGGCAATCAGCCCCAGCATTTT. Its translation is CSVVQGGNQPQHF.

The chain joins TRBV6-4 to TRBJ2-1; 11 nucleotides agree with TRBD1. V lost 0 bases, J lost 6 bases, and 4 bases stayed unmatched. CDR3 length: 16 amino acids. Looked up from germline, CDR1 is MRHNA and CDR2 is SNTAGT. This CDR3 is CASSDSGTGGPNEQFF. CDR3 bases: TGTGCCAGCAGTGACTCGGGGACAGGGGGGCCCAATGAGCAGTTCTTC.

V gene TRBV5-1 combines with J gene TRBJ1-2; 7 nucleotides match TRBD1. Germline CDR1 SGHRS, CDR2 YFSETQ. The J segment lost 4 bases and the V segment lost 3 bases, leaving 6 bases of the junction unmatched. The CDR3 length is 14 residues. CDR3 sequence (DNA): TGCGCCAGCAGCTCCGGGACAGACCCCTATGGCTACACCTTC. Encoded protein: CASSSGTDPYGYTF.

The chain combines TRBV6-5 with TRBJ1-1; TRBD1 might be the D (6 bases). The germline V and J ends were trimmed by 7 bases and 5 bases, with 17 bases remaining between them. The CDR3 spans 14 residues. Germline CDR1 MNHEY, CDR2 SVGAGI. The CDR3 nucleotides are TGTGCCAGCATCAACAGGGTAGGAGGAACTGAAGCTTTCTTT. This sequence encodes CASINRVGGTEAFF.

The rearrangement joins TRBV19 to TRBJ2-2, with D unresolved. The germline CDR1 and CDR2 sequences are LNHDA and SQIVND (reference sequence). The CDR3 extends over 13 amino acids. Trimming took off 3 bases at V and 5 bases at J, with 7 bases between the two ends. The CDR3 DNA reads as TGTGCCAGTAGTATCCAGAGGACCGGGGAGCTGTTTTTT. Translating it yields CASSIQRTGELFF.

Only one count was recorded for this clone. This rearrangement joins TRBV29-1 to TRBJ1-2; no definite D call. The V gene lost 5 bases and the J gene lost 2 bases, with 9 bases spanning the gap. The CDR3 spans 12 residues. The V gene's germline CDR1 is SQVTM and CDR2 ANQGSEA. For the CDR3, the DNA is TGCAGCGTTACCAAGGCCAACTATGGCTACACCTTC. It yields the protein CSVTKANYGYTF.

This clone was observed once. The gene calls are TRBV2 and TRBJ2-3, with 12 bases lining up with TRBD2. The CDR3 is 17 amino acids. Germline V gene sequence: CDR1 SNHLY, CDR2 FYNNEI. Losses at the gene ends were 2 bases for V and 6 bases for J; bases not matched to a gene: 9. Here the CDR3 reads CASSELTSGGPPDTQYF. DNA of the CDR3: TGTGCCAGCAGTGAACTGACTAGCGGGGGCCCCCCTGATACGCAGTATTTT.